A single sample is the source of the 29 T cell receptor beta chains below, sequenced in a study of blood T cell repertoires in COVID-19. TCRdb's table, derived via immunoSEQ multiplex PCR, lists solely in-frame clones and lacks some. The table includes more than 250,000 clones, 70% to 90% detected once. Sequencing was carried out using PBMCs or T cells enriched from blood (not recorded which). These receptors were taken from a man in his thirties or forties who had recovered from COVID-19.

With regard to this clone: Within the sample, other DNA sequences also encode this same CDR3. V gene TRBV6-5 combines with J gene TRBJ2-2; 7 bases map to TRBD1. V was pared by 6 bases and J by 2 bases, with 3 bases of the junction left unmatched. The germline V gene encodes CDR1 MNHEY and CDR2 SVGAGI. CDR3 size: 14 residues. CDR3 coding DNA: TGTGCCAGCAGACAGGGGCTTAACACCGGGGAGCTGTTTTTT. Amino acids: CASRQGLNTGELFF.

Remarks on this clone: Other DNA sequences within the sample encode an identical CDR3. The chain uses TRBV5-4 and TRBJ2-7; the D gene is possibly TRBD1 (5 bases). The CDR3 is 13 residues long. Per the germline V gene, CDR1 is SGHNT and CDR2 is YYREEE (reference sequence). Trimming cost V 4 bases and J 2 bases, with 10 bases left between them. The CDR3, as DNA: TGTGCCAGCAGCCTTACAGGAACCTACGAGCAGTACTTC. Protein: CASSLTGTYEQYF.

The chain recombines TRBV7-3 with TRBJ2-2, with D perhaps TRBD1 (5 bases). The CDR3 extends over 14 amino acids. CDR1 and CDR2 from the germline V gene are SGHTA and FQGTGA. Trimming left V 2 bases short and J 7 bases short, with 11 bases between. The CDR3 here is CASSLGLGVGELFF. The CDR3 DNA follows: TGTGCCAGCAGCTTAGGGCTAGGGGTCGGGGAGCTGTTTTTT. Using reference TRBV7-3 and TRBJ2-2 for the parts outside the CDR3, the full variable domain is GAGVSQTPSNKVTEKGKYVELRCDPISGHTALYWYRQSLGQGPEFLIYFQGTGAADDSGLPNDRFFAVRPEGSVSTLKIQRTERGDSAVYLCASSLGLGVGELFFGEGSRLTVL.

This clone was counted a few times. The V call is TRBV11-3, the J call TRBJ1-5; 10 positions match TRBD1. Germline lookup yields CDR1 SGHNT and CDR2 YENEEA. The CDR3 runs 17 residues. The J segment lost 5 bases and the V segment lost 4 bases, leaving 11 bases of the junction unmatched. The CDR3 is CASSWARGTGAYQPQHF. CDR3 in DNA: TGTGCCAGCAGCTGGGCTCGCGGGACAGGGGCCTATCAGCCCCAGCATTTT.

The rearrangement joins TRBV19 to TRBJ2-6, with 7 bases fitting TRBD1. Trimming took 7 bases from V and 4 from J; bases not matched to a gene: 7. This CDR3 comprises 15 residues. In germline, CDR1 is LNHDA, CDR2 SQIVND (reference sequence). CDR3 sequence reads: CASKIDRAGANVLTF. Here the CDR3 DNA reads TGTGCCAGTAAGATCGACAGGGCGGGGGCCAACGTCCTGACTTTC.

J is TRBJ2-7 and V is TRBV30; 8 bases map to TRBD2. CDR3 length: 12 residues. The germline CDR1 and CDR2 sequences are GTSNPN and SVGIG (reference sequence). Germline trimming cut 4 bases from V and 5 bases from J; bases unmatched to any gene: 4. CDR3: CAWTGTRDEQYF. Written as DNA, the CDR3 is TGTGCCTGGACCGGGACTAGGGACGAGCAGTACTTC.

This chain connects TRBV3-1 (or the pseudogene TRBV3-2) to TRBJ2-1; 8 positions agree with TRBD2. The CDR3 is 14 residues long. CDR1 is LGHDT, CDR2 YNNKEL, per germline (reference sequence). The V segment lost 4 bases and the J segment 5 bases; nucleotides outside the gene matches: 4. CDR3 sequence reads: CASSLREGNNEQFF. The CDR3 nucleotides are TGTGCCAGCAGCCTCCGGGAGGGGAACAATGAGCAGTTCTTC.

CDR3 DNA: TGTGCCAGCGCCGTGGGGGGGGCCCAAGAGACCCAGTACTTC. Translated: CASAVGGAQETQYF. The chain employs TRBV7-2 and TRBJ2-5, with D maybe TRBD2 (7 bases). Trimming cost V 8 bases and J 1 base, with 14 bases left between them. Germline CDR1 and CDR2: SGHTA and FQGNSA. The CDR3 extends over 14 amino acids.

The V call is TRBV5-1, the J call TRBJ1-6, with D uncertain. Germline CDR1 reads SGHRS; CDR2 reads YFSETQ. The ends were cut back, 0 bases at V and 9 bases at J, with 19 bases in the middle. This CDR3 region has 17 residues. Here the CDR3 reads CASSLGSGDSVASPLHF. The CDR3 bases are TGCGCCAGCAGCTTGGGTTCCGGGGATTCGGTAGCTTCACCCCTCCACTTT.

V is TRBV3-1 (or the pseudogene TRBV3-2) and J is TRBJ1-1; D gene ambiguous. The CDR3 is 16 amino acids. The V and J ends lost 2 bases and 1 base respectively, with 14 bases between them. Per germline, CDR1 LGHDT and CDR2 YNNKEL (reference sequence). CDR3 DNA sequence: TGTGCCAGCAGCCAACCCTCGACACGGGGGAACACTGAAGCTTTCTTT. It codes for CASSQPSTRGNTEAFF.

This clone was detected once. The chain has TRBV2 and TRBJ1-1; TRBD1 matches at 8 bases. The germline CDR1 and CDR2 sequences are SNHLY and FYNNEI. With 3 bases clipped from V and 4 bases from J, the junction kept 4 bases outside the gene matches. CDR3 size: 14 residues. The DNA of the CDR3 is TGTGCCAGCAGTGACAGGGGGCGGTCCACTGAAGCTTTCTTT. Its protein is CASSDRGRSTEAFF.

This clone was counted only a few times. V is TRBV25-1 and J is TRBJ2-5, with 8 positions matching TRBD2. The V gene's germline CDR1 is MGHDK and CDR2 SYGVNS. V gave up 7 bases and J gave up 5 bases; unmatched junction bases: 15. The CDR3 spans 16 residues. CDR3: CASTPQGRGGVETQYF. DNA for the CDR3: TGTGCCAGCACCCCCCAAGGACGGGGGGGCGTGGAGACCCAGTACTTC.

The genes are TRBV6-5 and TRBJ1-6; 7 positions agree with TRBD1. The V gene end was trimmed by 6 bases and the J gene end by 5 bases; junction bases not matched to a gene: 4. The CDR3 runs 14 residues. From germline, CDR1 is MNHEY and CDR2 SVGAGI. The CDR3 protein is CASRTTGNNSPLHF. The CDR3 DNA follows: TGTGCCAGCAGGACGACAGGGAATAATTCACCCCTCCACTTT.

The CDR3 DNA follows: TGTGCCAGCAGCTTGGGACAGGACATCACTGAAGCTTTCTTT. As protein: CASSLGQDITEAFF. The chain uses TRBV5-5 and TRBJ1-1; D is possibly TRBD1 (6 bases). The CDR3 has 14 residues. V lost 0 bases, J lost 4 bases, and 10 bases lay in between. Germline V gene data show CDR1 as SGHKS and CDR2 as YYEKEE (reference sequence).

The sample holds a few counts of this clone. This chain uses TRBV2 with TRBJ2-5; D is ambiguous. The germline CDR1 and CDR2 sequences are SNHLY and FYNNEI. This CDR3 has 14 amino acids. V lost 8 bases and J lost 0, with 13 bases in between. CDR3 residues: CASRTPVYQETQYF. The CDR3 coding sequence is TGTGCCAGCCGAACCCCAGTATACCAAGAGACCCAGTACTTC.

V gene TRBV30 combines with J gene TRBJ1-2; TRBD1 aligns across 8 bases. J was trimmed by 10 bases and V by 4 bases; bases with no gene match: 8. The CDR3 spans 12 residues. Per the germline V gene, CDR1 is GTSNPN and CDR2 is SVGIG (reference sequence). The chain's CDR3 is CAWNPGGLFYTF. CDR3 coding DNA: TGTGCCTGGAATCCAGGGGGCTTATTCTACACCTTC.

This sequence joins TRBV27 and TRBJ2-1, with TRBD1 matching over 10 bases. V lost 1 base, J lost 7 bases, and 10 bases stayed unmatched. Germline assignment: CDR1 MNHEY and CDR2 SMNVEV (reference sequence). The CDR3 is 17 residues long. The CDR3 protein is CASSLLGGTGVTNEQFF. For the CDR3, the DNA is TGTGCCAGCAGTTTATTAGGCGGGACAGGGGTTACAAATGAGCAGTTCTTC.

There are a few counts of this clone. The CDR3 loop reads CASSMGGTDTQYF. CDR3 nucleotide sequence: TGTGCCAGTAGTATGGGCGGCACAGATACGCAGTATTTT. V is TRBV19 and J is TRBJ2-3, with no clear D. Germline lookup yields CDR1 LNHDA and CDR2 SQIVND (reference sequence). V was clipped by 3 bases and J by 1 base, with 5 bases between them. There are 13 residues in the CDR3.

The chain employs TRBV11-2 and TRBJ2-7, with 11 bases aligning to TRBD1. The CDR3 is made up of 15 amino acids. CDR1 SGHAT and CDR2 FQNNGV come from the germline V gene. J was trimmed by 4 bases and V by 3 bases; bases with no gene match: 5. CDR3 DNA sequence: TGTGCCAGCAGCTTGAGCTGGGACAGGGGGTACGAGCAGTACTTC. Amino acid sequence: CASSLSWDRGYEQYF.

This sequence joins TRBV6-2 or TRBV6-3 and TRBJ1-2; D possibly corresponds to TRBD1 (5 bases). The V end was cut by 4 bases, the J end by 2 bases, with 11 bases between. The CDR3 covers 14 residues. CDR1 is MNHEY and CDR2 is SVGEGT in the germline V gene. CDR3 region: CASSSGLLNYGYTF. DNA of the CDR3: TGTGCCAGCAGTTCGGGACTCTTAAACTATGGCTACACCTTC.

J is TRBJ2-7 and V is TRBV6-5; 10 bases are shared with TRBD1. J was trimmed by 2 bases and V by 0 bases; bases with no gene match: 4. The CDR3 is 16 amino acids. Germline V gene data show CDR1 as MNHEY and CDR2 as SVGAGI. The CDR3 DNA reads TGTGCCAGCAGTTACTCCGCGGGGACAGGGGCCTACGAGCAGTACTTC. Translating gives CASSYSAGTGAYEQYF.

The chain carries TRBV3-1 (or the pseudogene TRBV3-2) and TRBJ1-5; tentatively, D is TRBD1 (5 bases). This CDR3 region has 14 residues. V was trimmed by 3 bases and J by 0 bases, leaving 6 bases between them. Germline V gene sequence: CDR1 LGHDT, CDR2 YNNKEL (reference sequence). This chain's CDR3 is CASSHRDSNQPQHF. The DNA of the CDR3 is TGTGCCAGCAGCCACAGGGATAGCAATCAGCCCCAGCATTTT.

This clone was seen a handful of times. This chain connects TRBV2 to TRBJ1-3, with unresolved D. The germline CDR1 and CDR2 sequences are SNHLY and FYNNEI. Trimming took off 4 bases at V and 1 base at J, with 2 bases between the two ends. The CDR3 has 12 residues. The DNA for the CDR3 is TGTGCCAGCAGTGCGTCTGGAAACACCATATATTTT. As protein: CASSASGNTIYF.

The chain combines TRBV5-6 with TRBJ1-1; D is perhaps TRBD1 (5 bases). The CDR3 contains 16 residues. Germline CDR1 is SGHDT and CDR2 is YYEEEE. The V gene lost 3 bases and the J gene lost 0 bases, with 15 bases spanning the gap. The chain's CDR3 is CASSSSFQGLNTEAFF. CDR3 bases: TGTGCCAGCAGCTCCTCTTTTCAGGGCCTGAACACTGAAGCTTTCTTT.

The V and J genes are TRBV6-2 or TRBV6-3 and TRBJ1-2; 8 bases align to TRBD1. The CDR3 length is 15 residues. V gave up 2 bases and J gave up 4 bases; unmatched junction bases: 6. Germline CDR1 and CDR2: MNHEY and SVGEGT. The CDR3 DNA sequence: TGTGCCAGCAGTTACACCAGGGGGCCTACCTATGGCTACACCTTC. As protein: CASSYTRGPTYGYTF.

In regard to this clone: This specimen includes other DNA sequences encoding the same CDR3. J is TRBJ1-2 and V is TRBV6-5, with a weak D call TRBD1 (5 bases). There are 13 residues in the CDR3. The V end lost 1 base, the J end lost 6 bases, and 9 bases lay between the germline ends. Per germline, CDR1 MNHEY and CDR2 SVGAGI. The CDR3 reads CASSYWQGNGYTF. The CDR3 nucleotides read TGTGCCAGCAGTTACTGGCAGGGAAATGGCTACACCTTC.

The chain has TRBV7-9 and TRBJ2-3; D is possibly TRBD2 (5 bases). Looked up from germline, CDR1 is SEHNR and CDR2 is FQNEAQ (reference sequence). V gave up 4 bases and J gave up 4 bases, with 15 bases separating them. The CDR3 sequence is 15 residues long. CDR3 coding DNA: TGTGCCAGCAGCTCCCCCCGGGAAATCGCAGATACGCAGTATTTT. The encoded protein is CASSSPREIADTQYF.

This chain links TRBV13 with TRBJ2-6, with a weak D call TRBD1 (6 bases). The CDR3 spans 17 residues. Trimming cost V 5 bases and J 1 base, with 15 bases left between them. Germline values: CDR1 PRHDT, CDR2 FYEKMQ (reference sequence). CDR3 sequence (DNA): TGTGCCAGCAGCGCCATAACAGGGTCTTCTGGGGCCAACGTCCTGACTTTC. It yields the protein CASSAITGSSGANVLTF.

The rearrangement joins TRBV5-1 to TRBJ1-2; a possible D gene is TRBD1 (5 bases). Between the trimmed V and J ends, which lost 4 bases and 6 bases, there was a span of 22 bases. Germline V gene data show CDR1 as SGHRS and CDR2 as YFSETQ. The CDR3 has 16 amino acids. The CDR3 sequence: CASSLSGTGMWDGYTF. The CDR3, as DNA: TGCGCCAGCAGCCTTTCCGGGACTGGGATGTGGGATGGCTACACCTTC.